The clone carrying this TCR beta chain was seen more than once but under ten times. The data were obtained in a study of blood T cells in healthy people across ages. V was trimmed by 4 bases and J by 3 bases, leaving 12 bases between them. Germline V gene data show CDR1 as MGHRA and CDR2 as YSYEKL. CDR3 size: 15 residues. The use of a sample-barcoded 5' primer and a J-beta primer mix characterized a second PCR of roughly 6 to 11 cycles. TCRdb redid the calling of the 5' RACE reads with MiXCR, one entry per CDR3 protein. Of hundreds of thousands of distinct CDR3 sequences detected, 45% to 60% appear once; the ten largest clones hold roughly 14%.

Sequencing was carried out using blood. The receptor's source is a woman of 80 years or more in good health. J is TRBJ2-2 and V is TRBV4-1, with D uncertain. Here the CDR3 DNA reads TGCGCCAGCAGCCTCGTGGGGTCCGACACCGGGGAGCTGTTTTTT. Translation gives CASSLVGSDTGELFF.